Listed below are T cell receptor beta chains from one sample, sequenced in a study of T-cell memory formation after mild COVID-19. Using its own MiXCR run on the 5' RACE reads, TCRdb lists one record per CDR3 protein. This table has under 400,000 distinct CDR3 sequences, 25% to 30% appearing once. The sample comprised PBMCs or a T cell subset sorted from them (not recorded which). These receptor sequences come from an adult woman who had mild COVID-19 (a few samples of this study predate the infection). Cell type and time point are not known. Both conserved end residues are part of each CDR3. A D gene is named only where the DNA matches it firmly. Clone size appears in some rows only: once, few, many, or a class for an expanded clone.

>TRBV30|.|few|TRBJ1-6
CAWSLRVSYNSPLHF
TGTGCCTGGAGTTTGCGGGTATCCTATAATTCACCCCTCCACTTT
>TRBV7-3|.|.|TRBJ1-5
CASSLKGGQHF
TGTGCCAGCAGCTTAAAAGGGGGGCAGCATTTT
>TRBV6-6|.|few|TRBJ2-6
CASSFGTSGANVLTF
TGTGCCAGCAGTTTCGGTACCTCTGGGGCCAACGTCCTGACTTTC
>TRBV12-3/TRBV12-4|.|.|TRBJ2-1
CASSLTHSSSYNEQFF
TGTGCCAGCAGTTTGACCCACTCGAGCTCCTACAATGAGCAGTTCTTC
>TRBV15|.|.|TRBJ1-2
CATSSGGPNYGYTF
TGTGCCACCAGCAGCGGGGGCCCTAACTATGGCTACACCTTC
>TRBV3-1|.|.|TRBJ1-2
CASSQERGLGYGYTF
TGTGCCAGCAGCCAAGAGAGGGGACTCGGCTATGGCTACACCTTC
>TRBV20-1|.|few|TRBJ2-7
CSAPDGSYEQYF
TGCAGTGCCCCGGACGGCTCCTACGAGCAGTACTTC
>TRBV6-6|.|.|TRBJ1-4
CASSWGLGQLNEKLFF
TGTGCCAGCAGTTGGGGCCTGGGTCAGCTTAATGAAAAACTGTTTTTT
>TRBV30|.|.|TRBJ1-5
CAWSVLQGGNQPQHF
TGTGCCTGGAGTGTATTACAGGGCGGCAATCAGCCCCAGCATTTT
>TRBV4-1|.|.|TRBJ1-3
CASSQGGWRNSGNTIYF
TGCGCCAGCAGCCAAGGGGGATGGCGGAACTCTGGAAACACCATATATTTT
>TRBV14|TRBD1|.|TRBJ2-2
CASSPNGTGNTGELFF
TGTGCCAGCAGCCCTAACGGGACAGGGAACACCGGGGAGCTGTTTTTT
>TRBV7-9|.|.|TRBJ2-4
CASSLTQGGNIQYF
TGTGCCAGCAGCTTAACGCAGGGAGGTAACATTCAGTACTTC
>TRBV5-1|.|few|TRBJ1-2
CASSFVPQELGVYGYTF
TGCGCCAGCAGCTTTGTCCCCCAAGAACTGGGCGTATATGGCTACACCTTC
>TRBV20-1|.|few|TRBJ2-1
CSARPRPGSNEQFF
TGCAGTGCTCGGCCGAGGCCCGGGAGCAATGAGCAGTTCTTC
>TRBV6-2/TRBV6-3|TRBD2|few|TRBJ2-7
CASSPGGGPIEQYF
TGTGCCAGCAGTCCCGGGGGAGGGCCCATCGAGCAGTACTTC
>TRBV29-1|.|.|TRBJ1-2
CSVGKTGSPSDGYTF
TGCAGCGTTGGTAAAACGGGCAGCCCTTCCGATGGCTACACCTTC
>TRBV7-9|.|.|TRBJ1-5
CASSLPGENQPQHF
TGTGCCAGCAGCTTACCAGGGGAAAATCAGCCCCAGCATTTT
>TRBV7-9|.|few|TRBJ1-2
CASSLGEGLSYGYTF
TGTGCCAGCAGCTTAGGCGAAGGCCTATCCTATGGCTACACCTTC
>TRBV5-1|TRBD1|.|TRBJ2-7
CASSSPPGQGTSYEQYF
TGCGCCAGCAGCTCCCCCCCGGGACAGGGGACCTCCTACGAGCAGTACTTC
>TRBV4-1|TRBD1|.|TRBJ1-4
CASSHLPPGQGMVKLFF
TGCGCCAGCAGCCATTTGCCCCCGGGACAGGGAATGGTAAAACTGTTTTTT
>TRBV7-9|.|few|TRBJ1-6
CASTSSLLLHF
TGTGCCAGCACCTCGTCCCTGCTCCTCCACTTT
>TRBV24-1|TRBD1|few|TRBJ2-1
CATSDDTGVASYNEQFF
TGTGCCACCAGTGATGATACAGGGGTCGCCTCCTACAATGAGCAGTTCTTC
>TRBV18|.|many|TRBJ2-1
CASSPPHGGNNGEQFF
TGTGCCAGCTCACCACCGCACGGAGGCAACAACGGTGAGCAGTTCTTC
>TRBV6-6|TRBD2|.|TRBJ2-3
CASRHRLAGGRDTQYF
TGTGCCAGCAGGCACCGACTAGCGGGGGGGAGAGATACGCAGTATTTT
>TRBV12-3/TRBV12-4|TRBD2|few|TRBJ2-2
CASRRGLAAYTGELFF
TGTGCCAGCAGGCGTGGACTAGCGGCCTACACCGGGGAGCTGTTTTTT
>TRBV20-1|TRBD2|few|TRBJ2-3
CSATDSGADTQYF
TGCAGTGCTACAGATAGCGGGGCAGATACGCAGTATTTT
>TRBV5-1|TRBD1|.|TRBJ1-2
CASSTTGDGYTF
TGCGCCAGCAGCACCACAGGGGATGGCTACACCTTC
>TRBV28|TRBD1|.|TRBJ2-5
CASSSRGLGETQYF
TGTGCCAGCAGTTCGAGGGGGCTGGGAGAGACCCAGTACTTC
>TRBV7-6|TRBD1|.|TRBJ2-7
CASSPSGEGASYEQYF
TGTGCCAGCAGCCCTAGTGGAGAGGGGGCCTCCTACGAGCAGTACTTC
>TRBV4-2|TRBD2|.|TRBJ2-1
CASSELAGFYNEQFF
TGTGCCAGCAGCGAACTAGCGGGATTTTACAATGAGCAGTTCTTC
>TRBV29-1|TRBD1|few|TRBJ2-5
CSVENRGTETQYF
TGCAGCGTTGAAAACAGGGGGACAGAGACCCAGTACTTC
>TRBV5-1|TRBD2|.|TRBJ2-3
CASSLEPSGRTTDTQYF
TGCGCCAGCAGCTTGGAGCCTAGCGGGAGGACAACAGATACGCAGTATTTT
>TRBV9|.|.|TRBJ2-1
CASSFRDQHNEQFF
TGTGCCAGCAGCTTCCGGGACCAGCACAATGAGCAGTTCTTC
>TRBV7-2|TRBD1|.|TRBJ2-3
CASSLVDRGPSTDTQYF
TGTGCCAGCAGCTTAGTCGACAGGGGGCCTAGCACAGATACGCAGTATTTT
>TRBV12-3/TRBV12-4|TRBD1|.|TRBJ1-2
CASTPWSGQFYGYTF
TGTGCCAGCACCCCATGGTCGGGACAGTTCTATGGCTACACCTTC
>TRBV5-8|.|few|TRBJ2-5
CASTPGHPSKYQETQYF
TGTGCCAGCACCCCGGGACACCCTTCAAAGTACCAAGAGACCCAGTACTTC
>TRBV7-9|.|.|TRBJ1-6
CASSGTQNSPLHF
TGTGCCAGCAGCGGGACTCAAAATTCACCCCTCCACTTT
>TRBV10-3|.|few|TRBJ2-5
CAISFQETQYF
TGTGCCATCAGCTTCCAAGAGACCCAGTACTTC
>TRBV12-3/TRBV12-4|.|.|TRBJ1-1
CASSDTNTEAFF
TGTGCCAGTTCGGACACGAACACTGAAGCTTTCTTT
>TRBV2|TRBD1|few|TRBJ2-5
CASSDPGQGETQYF
TGTGCCAGCAGTGATCCGGGACAGGGAGAGACCCAGTACTTC
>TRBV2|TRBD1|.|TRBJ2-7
CASAAVTGNWYEQYF
TGTGCCAGTGCTGCGGTGACAGGGAATTGGTACGAGCAGTACTTC
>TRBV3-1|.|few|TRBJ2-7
CASSQFGPSYEQYF
TGTGCCAGCAGCCAGTTCGGACCGTCCTACGAGCAGTACTTC
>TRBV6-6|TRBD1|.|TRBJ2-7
CASSDPGQGGVEQYF
TGTGCCAGCAGCGACCCGGGACAGGGGGGGGTCGAGCAGTACTTC
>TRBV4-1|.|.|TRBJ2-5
CASSPGGLAALQETQYF
TGCGCCAGCAGCCCGGGCGGCCTGGCAGCCCTCCAAGAGACCCAGTACTTC
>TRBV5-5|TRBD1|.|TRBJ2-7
CASSRRTGAEQYF
TGTGCCAGCAGCCGCCGTACAGGGGCCGAGCAGTACTTC
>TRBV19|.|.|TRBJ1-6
CASSIPTNNSPLHF
TGTGCCAGTAGTATCCCGACAAATAATTCACCCCTCCACTTT
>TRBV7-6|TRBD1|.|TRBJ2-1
CASSPGQDEGNEQFF
TGTGCCAGCAGCCCCGGACAGGACGAAGGGAATGAGCAGTTCTTC
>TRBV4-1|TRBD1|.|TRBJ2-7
CASSPGQGATYEQYF
TGCGCCAGCAGCCCGGGACAGGGGGCCACCTACGAGCAGTACTTC
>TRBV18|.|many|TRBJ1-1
CASSPDRKNTEAFF
TGTGCCAGCTCACCGGACAGAAAGAACACTGAAGCTTTCTTT
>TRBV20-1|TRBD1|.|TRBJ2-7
CSASGTENYEQYF
TGCAGTGCTAGCGGGACAGAGAACTACGAGCAGTACTTC
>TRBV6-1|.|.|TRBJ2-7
CASSEADGMDYVQYF
TGTGCCAGCAGTGAAGCAGACGGGATGGACTACGTGCAGTACTTC
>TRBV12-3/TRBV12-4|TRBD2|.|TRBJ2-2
CASSLAGITGELFF
TGTGCCAGCAGTCTAGCGGGGATTACCGGGGAGCTGTTTTTT
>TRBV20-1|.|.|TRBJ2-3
CSAEAEDYDKDTQYF
TGCAGTGCTGAAGCCGAGGACTACGATAAAGATACGCAGTATTTT
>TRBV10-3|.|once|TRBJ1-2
CATRKIVGGGYTF
TGTGCCACGAGGAAAATTGTTGGGGGTGGCTACACCTTC
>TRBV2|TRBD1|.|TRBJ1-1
CASRQGPGAEAFF
TGTGCCAGCAGACAGGGGCCGGGAGCTGAAGCTTTCTTT
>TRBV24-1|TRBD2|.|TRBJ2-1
CATSDLRLAGPNEQFF
TGTGCCACCAGTGACCTCAGACTAGCGGGACCCAATGAGCAGTTCTTC
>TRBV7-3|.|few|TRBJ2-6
CASSPGSANVRTGANVLTF
TGTGCCAGCAGCCCAGGGTCGGCTAACGTACGAACTGGGGCCAACGTCCTGACTTTC
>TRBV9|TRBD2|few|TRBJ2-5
CASSVTSGGQETQYF
TGTGCCAGCAGCGTGACTAGCGGGGGCCAAGAGACCCAGTACTTC
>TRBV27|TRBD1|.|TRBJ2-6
CASSNRGLRAGANVLTF
TGTGCCAGCAGCAACAGGGGGCTGCGAGCTGGGGCCAACGTCCTGACTTTC